This T cell receptor (beta chain) appears in the sequencing data of a study of T cells after yellow fever vaccination (dated by TCRdb to between 2018 and 2021). Regarding the complete study: The SMART-Seq v4 Ultra Low Input RNA kit was used to prepare libraries from fractions with low cell numbers. To follow T-cell clones before and after both primary and booster YFV17D yellow fever vaccination, bulk TCR alpha and beta repertoires underwent longitudinal sequencing. Two healthy male donors made up the cohort, one aged 18 to 29 years and the other aged 30 to 39 years. Blood was drawn at multiple timepoints before and after primary and secondary immunization, with bulk PBMC replicates and cell subsets isolated.

This clonotype was counted at least ten times. Its antigen target is currently unknown. The record has no base qualities; no much larger clone is one base away. Here V drops 5 bases and J drops 5 bases, and the junction holds 13 bases not matched to any gene. Its CDR3 holds 16 amino acids, cysteine through phenylalanine. Of the read, only the CDR3 DNA is kept; its 48 bases are in frame from base 1. Per the germline V gene (reference sequence), DFQATT is the CDR1 and SNEGSKA is the CDR2. Study-wide findings and limitations: After the booster, most of the clones that had expanded following primary vaccination were detected again (roughly 97% of CD4 and around 88% of CD8), which suggests that memory was broadly maintained. Compared with the primary T-cell response, the secondary T-cell response was faster but weaker, reaching its peak on day 5 rather than on day 15. Because only two donors were included in the study, the extent to which the findings can be generalized is limited. Computational filtering was required because FACS-sorted repertoires could contain abundant contaminating clonotypes from the bulk population. A small share of clonotypes was detected in both CD4 and CD8 compartments, with the overlap likely arising from convergent recombination.

This specimen's treatment or condition label, interpreted: live attenuated yellow fever vaccine strain. PBMCs were isolated from peripheral blood using a standard Ficoll-Paque protocol. Dynabeads CD4 and CD8 positive selection kits were used to isolate CD4 and CD8 T-cell fractions. RNA was extracted with TriZol from bulk PBMCs, CD4 and CD8 fractions, and dextramer-positive and dextramer-negative fractions. TCR cDNA was synthesized by 5'RACE template switching, which introduced a universal primer site and unique molecular identifiers. cDNA synthesis was primed from both the TCR alpha and TCR beta constant segments. Library amplification involved two PCR steps, and the second step added sample barcodes and sequencing adapters. Sequencing of libraries was done on Illumina HiSeq 2500 (2x100 bp) or NovaSeq (2x150 bp). On the study's bioinformatics: Reads were demultiplexed and collapsed into UMI consensus sequences with MIGEC, and V(D)J alignment was performed with MiXCR. Vaccine-responding clonotypes were identified with edgeR using replicate PBMC samples, with FDR below 0.01 and a log2 fold change above 5 up to day 15 being required. Each bulk clonotype was labeled CD4 or CD8 based on which sequenced repertoire, CD4 or CD8, contained the clonotype at higher abundance. TCRdb reanalyzed the raw reads on its own, using fastp at Q25 for trimming and MiXCR for clone calling, and kept in-frame beta chains. All rows with the same CDR3 protein become a single entry with the most common DNA and genes. These V and J calls are TCRdb output, not the study's own analysis. Here the sample has some 110,000 distinct CDR3 sequences; approximately 8.4% occur a single time. Of the sample, roughly 25% falls within the top ten clones.

This TCR derives from a man aged 25-40 years who received the YFV17D yellow fever vaccine. Sequencing used CD8+ T cells sorted from PBMCs, obtained 45 days after the yellow fever booster vaccination. The sequence links TRBV20-1 to TRBJ2-1; 9 central bases correspond to TRBD1. In nucleotide form, the sequence is TGCAGTGCTCCGCACCGTTCGAGGACAGGGGACAATGAGCAGTTCTTC. This yields the protein CSAPHRSRTGDNEQFF.